Listed below are T cell receptor beta chains from one sample, sequenced in a study of cytotoxic CD8 clonotypes in ibrutinib-treated CLL. TCRdb keeps only in-frame clones here, not all; method: immunoSEQ multiplex PCR. The data contain tens of thousands of clones, 49% of them singletons. The material was PBMCs, obtained before ibrutinib treatment. The receptors were sampled from a human donor with chronic lymphocytic leukemia. Both conserved end residues are part of each CDR3. The order of the fields is D gene, V gene, J gene, clone size, CDR3 protein, CDR3 DNA. A D gene is named only where the DNA matches it firmly. Expanded clones get a size class; other rows say once, few or many, or leave the size out.

NA	TRBV18	TRBJ1-6	NA	CASSPPGTVIANSPLHF	TGTGCCAGCTCACCACCGGGGACCGTCATCGCCAATTCACCCCTCCACTTT
NA	TRBV5-1	TRBJ1-1	NA	CASSLRMNTEAFF	TGCGCCAGCAGCTTACGCATGAACACTGAAGCTTTCTTT
NA	TRBV4-1	TRBJ1-3	NA	CASSHQGLAGNTIYF	TGCGCCAGCAGCCATCAGGGGCTTGCTGGAAACACCATATATTTT
TRBD1	TRBV4-1	TRBJ2-6	NA	CASSQDHWQGASGANVLTF	TGCGCCAGCAGCCAAGATCATTGGCAGGGGGCGTCTGGGGCCAACGTCCTGACTTTC
NA	TRBV6-5	TRBJ1-6	NA	CASSYTNDLRNSPLHF	TGTGCCAGCAGTTACACCAACGACCTCCGTAATTCACCCCTCCACTTT
NA	TRBV28	TRBJ1-6	NA	CASMRQYNSPLHF	TGTGCCAGCATGAGACAGTATAATTCACCCCTCCACTTT
NA	TRBV6-5	TRBJ1-5	NA	CASSLKGDQPQHF	TGTGCCAGCAGCCTAAAAGGGGATCAGCCCCAGCATTTT
NA	TRBV6-4	TRBJ1-2	NA	CASSPGDGAGGYTF	TGTGCCAGCAGCCCCGGGGACGGAGCGGGGGGCTACACCTTC
TRBD1	TRBV25-1	TRBJ1-3	few	CASSQPGGWDTIYF	TGTGCCAGCAGTCAGCCAGGGGGCTGGGACACCATATATTTT
NA	TRBV11-3	TRBJ2-3	NA	CASSLGRDSGAQYF	TGTGCCAGCAGCTTAGGTCGGGATTCAGGTGCGCAGTATTTT
NA	TRBV19	TRBJ1-5	NA	CASSPRSEAPQHF	TGTGCCAGTAGTCCCCGCAGTGAGGCGCCCCAGCATTTT
NA	TRBV2	TRBJ2-5	few	CASSVRRQRETQYF	TGTGCCAGCAGCGTAAGGAGGCAGAGAGAGACCCAGTACTTC
NA	TRBV7-9	TRBJ1-5	NA	CASSFYPLGGDSNQPQHF	TGTGCCAGCAGCTTTTACCCTTTGGGGGGCGATAGCAATCAGCCCCAGCATTTT
NA	TRBV4-1	TRBJ1-1	medium-sized	CASSPYRHRVTEAFF	TGCGCCAGCAGCCCTTACAGGCACAGGGTTACTGAAGCTTTCTTT
NA	TRBV29-1	TRBJ2-1	NA	CSGGLSGYNEQFF	TGCAGCGGCGGACTCTCTGGCTACAATGAGCAGTTCTTC
NA	TRBV7-2	TRBJ1-1	NA	CASSSTENTEAFF	TGTGCCAGCAGCTCGACAGAGAACACTGAAGCTTTCTTT